This passage covers 22 T cell receptor beta chains from one sample sequenced in a study of blood T cell repertoires in COVID-19. TCRdb's table, derived via immunoSEQ multiplex PCR, lists solely in-frame clones and lacks some. The sample gives roughly 200,000 clones, 80% to 90% of which show up once; around 7% is in the top ten. Sequences were obtained from PBMCs or T cells enriched from blood (not recorded which). These receptor sequences come from a man aged 25 to 40 in a cohort exposed to, infected with or recovered from COVID-19 (not recorded which).

V usage is TRBV28 and J usage is TRBJ2-1, with 8 positions matching TRBD1. This CDR3 has 15 residues. Trimming removed 6 bases from V and 2 bases from J; junction bases left unmatched: 6. The germline V gene has CDR1 MDHEN and CDR2 SYDVKM. As DNA, the CDR3 is TGTGCCAGCAGCCCGCTGGGACAGGCCTACAATGAGCAGTTCTTC. As protein: CASSPLGQAYNEQFF. Based on the CDR3 plus reference TRBV28 and TRBJ2-1, the full variable domain is DVKVTQSSRYLVKRTGEKVFLECVQDMDHENMFWYRQDPGLGLRLIYFSYDVKMKEKGDIPEGYSVSREKKERFSLILESASTNQTSMYLCASSPLGQAYNEQFFGPGTRLTVL.

CDR3 nucleotide sequence: TGTGCCACCAGTGACGCGGGACTAGCGGGAAACTACAATGAGCAGTTCTTC. It yields the protein CATSDAGLAGNYNEQFF. The chain joins TRBV24-1 to TRBJ2-1, with 13 bases that match TRBD2. The trim removed 4 bases at V and 3 bases at J, leaving 5 bases unmatched. Germline V gives CDR1 KGHDR, CDR2 SFDVKD. CDR3 size: 17 residues.

The chain joins TRBV6-5 to TRBJ2-7, with D unresolved. This CDR3 has 13 amino acids. Trimming removed 6 bases at V and 0 bases at J, with 9 bases between. CDR1 and CDR2 (germline): MNHEY, SVGAGI. The DNA of the CDR3 is TGTGCCAGCAGGTGGTGGAGCTCCTACGAGCAGTACTTC. Encoded protein: CASRWWSSYEQYF.

This clone occurred once. The chain is built from TRBV19 and TRBJ1-1, with 9 nucleotides matching TRBD1. The J segment lost 5 bases and the V segment lost 5 bases, leaving 9 bases of the junction unmatched. The CDR3 sequence is 15 residues long. Germline CDR1 and CDR2: LNHDA and SQIVND (reference sequence). In nucleotides, the CDR3 is TGTGCCAGTAGTGGCCAGTGGACAGGGGAAACTGAAGCTTTCTTT. This codes for CASSGQWTGETEAFF. The full variable domain, rest sourced from reference TRBV19 and TRBJ1-1, is DGGITQSPKYLFRKEGQNVTLSCEQNLNHDAMYWYRQDPGQGLRLIYYSQIVNDFQKGDIAEGYSVSREKKESFPLTVTSAQKNPTAFYLCASSGQWTGETEAFFGQGTRLTVV.

The CDR3 sequence: CASIGGRVYGYTF. In nucleotides, the CDR3 is TGTGCCAGCATAGGTGGGAGGGTCTATGGCTACACCTTC. V and J are TRBV28 and TRBJ1-2; D not certain. Germline V CDR1 and CDR2: MDHEN, SYDVKM. Deletions cut 7 bases from V and 4 bases from J, with 13 bases between. The CDR3 is 13 residues long.

The V and J genes are TRBV5-1 and TRBJ2-1, with 12 bases fitting TRBD2. Germline CDR1 SGHRS, CDR2 YFSETQ. Trimming took 4 bases from V and 4 from J; bases not matched to a gene: 6. This CDR3 comprises 16 residues. Here the CDR3 DNA reads TGCGCCAGCAGCATTTCTGGACTAGCGGGATACAATGAGCAGTTCTTC. It translates to CASSISGLAGYNEQFF.

The gene calls are TRBV9 and TRBJ2-5, with 10 nucleotides matching TRBD2. Trimming took 0 bases from V and 1 from J; bases not matched to a gene: 3. CDR1 is SGDLS and CDR2 is YYNGEE in the germline V gene. The CDR3 has 16 amino acids. The CDR3 sequence: CASSVGTSGVQETQYF. CDR3 nucleotide sequence: TGTGCCAGCAGCGTAGGGACTAGCGGAGTCCAAGAGACCCAGTACTTC.

The rearrangement links TRBV11-2 to TRBJ2-7, with 8 positions matching TRBD1. The V and J ends lost 4 bases and 5 bases, in that order; junction bases with no gene match: 7. Germline lookup yields CDR1 SGHAT and CDR2 FQNNGV. The CDR3 is 14 residues long. CDR3 coding DNA: TGTGCCAGCAGCTCCGGCGGACAGGGAGACGAGCAGTACTTC. Translated, it gives CASSSGGQGDEQYF.

This clone was seen once. Additional DNA sequences in this sample encode the identical CDR3. This sequence joins TRBV27 and TRBJ1-1; D is uncertain. Germline-derived CDR1 and CDR2 are MNHEY and SMNVEV (reference sequence). V lost 6 bases, J lost 1 base, and 6 bases lay in between. This CDR3 is built from 12 residues. This chain's CDR3 is CASREGNTEAFF. As DNA, the CDR3 is TGTGCCAGCAGGGAGGGGAACACTGAAGCTTTCTTT.

As DNA, the CDR3 is TGTGCCAGCAAACAGGGGGCCGCAAAACTGTTTTTT. Translated, it gives CASKQGAAKLFF. This chain uses TRBV12-3 or TRBV12-4 with TRBJ1-4, with 9 bases fitting TRBD1. Germline trimming cut 7 bases from V and 10 bases from J; bases unmatched to any gene: 4. There are 12 residues in the CDR3.

CDR3 region: CATSENPTEQYF. In DNA form, the CDR3 reads TGTGCCACCTCTGAGAATCCGACAGAGCAGTACTTC. The V call is TRBV28, the J call TRBJ2-7, with D hard to call. The germline gives CDR1 MDHEN, CDR2 SYDVKM. This CDR3 region has 12 residues. V gave up 10 bases and J gave up 7 bases, with 17 bases separating them.

The J gene is TRBJ1-2, the V gene TRBV6-1, with no clear D. V lost 0 bases and J 8 bases, leaving 10 bases between the germline ends. Germline assignment: CDR1 MNHNS and CDR2 SASEGT. The CDR3 loop spans 13 amino acids. CDR3 sequence (DNA): TGTGCCAGCAGTGAAGCGCCATCGGGAGGCTACACCTTC. Amino acids: CASSEAPSGGYTF.

The rearrangement joins TRBV27 to TRBJ1-1, with 9 bases identical to TRBD1. V lost 8 bases, J lost 1 base, and 14 bases stayed unmatched. The CDR3 length is 17 residues. Germline-derived CDR1 and CDR2 are MNHEY and SMNVEV (reference sequence). The chain's CDR3 is CASRKLGGQGTNTEAFF. CDR3 DNA sequence: TGTGCCAGCCGAAAACTCGGGGGACAGGGAACGAACACTGAAGCTTTCTTT.

This chain links TRBV6-5 with TRBJ1-4; D is uncertain. Trimming cost V 2 bases and J 8 bases, with 9 bases left between them. The CDR3 is made up of 13 amino acids. Germline V gene data show CDR1 as MNHEY and CDR2 as SVGAGI. The CDR3 loop reads CASSYAVVEKLFF. The DNA for the CDR3 is TGTGCCAGCAGTTACGCGGTGGTGGAAAAACTGTTTTTT.

The chain recombines TRBV7-9 with TRBJ1-5; 8 bases match TRBD1. V was clipped by 5 bases and J by 4 bases; unmatched bases: 4. This CDR3 has 14 amino acids. Germline-derived CDR1 and CDR2 are SEHNR and FQNEAQ (reference sequence). The CDR3 sequence: CASSEGTGNQPQHF. The CDR3 nucleotides are TGTGCCAGCAGCGAAGGGACAGGAAATCAGCCCCAGCATTTT.

This clone was detected only once. The chain uses TRBV18 and TRBJ2-7; TRBD2 is a possible D gene (7 bases). The CDR3 consists of 15 residues. Germline-derived CDR1 and CDR2 are KGHSH and LQKENI. V gave up 3 bases and J gave up 2 bases, with 14 bases separating them. The CDR3 region is CASSPSGGRTYEQYF. The CDR3 bases are TGTGCCAGCTCACCCTCCGGGGGGCGGACCTACGAGCAGTACTTC.

The rearrangement uses TRBV5-1 and TRBJ1-1, with a weak D call TRBD1 (6 bases). The CDR3 sequence is 13 residues long. V gave up 4 bases and J gave up 1 base, with 8 bases separating them. Germline V gene lookup returns CDR1 SGHRS and CDR2 YFSETQ. The chain's CDR3 is CASSPGQNTEAFF. As DNA, the CDR3 is TGCGCCAGCAGCCCGGGACAGAACACTGAAGCTTTCTTT.

As to this clone: Germline is not matched at one junction end, which may reflect a read error. The chain uses TRBV27 and TRBJ2-7, with D maybe TRBD1 (10 bases). Looked up from germline, CDR1 is MNHEY and CDR2 is SMNVEV (reference sequence). The CDR3 is 17 amino acids. DNA of the CDR3: TGTGCCCGCAGCAGGCGGGGGGGGGACAGGGGACAATACGAGCAGTACTTC. Translating it yields CARSRRGGDRGQYEQYF.

This chain joins TRBV28 and TRBJ1-4; D is possibly TRBD1 (6 bases). CDR3 length equals 15 residues. Germline lookup yields CDR1 MDHEN and CDR2 SYDVKM. Trimming took off 6 bases at V and 11 bases at J, with 22 bases between the two ends. This CDR3 reads CASRPPGTREKKLFF. CDR3 bases: TGTGCCAGCAGGCCACCCGGGACAAGAGAGAAGAAACTGTTTTTT.

V gene TRBV25-1 combines with J gene TRBJ2-7; D gene ambiguous. Germline-derived CDR1 and CDR2 are MGHDK and SYGVNS. Trimming left V 3 bases short and J 3 bases short, with 6 bases between. The CDR3 length is 12 residues. The CDR3 sequence is CASSDLGYEQYF. The CDR3 coding sequence is TGTGCCAGCAGTGATCTCGGCTACGAGCAGTACTTC.

The chain joins TRBV19 to TRBJ1-1; D is uncertain. Germline lookup yields CDR1 LNHDA and CDR2 SQIVND (reference sequence). This CDR3 region has 14 residues. V lost 0 bases and J 3 bases, leaving 8 bases between the germline ends. CDR3: CASSIDRGYTEAFF. As DNA, the CDR3 is TGTGCCAGTAGTATAGATCGAGGGTACACTGAAGCTTTCTTT.

The J gene is TRBJ1-5, the V gene TRBV5-8; D is undetermined. With 1 base removed from V and 0 bases from J, the gap between germline ends came to 14 bases. The CDR3 spans 17 residues. Germline CDR1 reads SGHTS; CDR2 reads YDEGEE. This CDR3 reads CASSLTVGGISNQPQHF. As DNA, the CDR3 is TGTGCCAGCAGCTTGACCGTCGGAGGAATTAGCAATCAGCCCCAGCATTTT.